A single sample is the source of the 24 T cell receptor beta chains below, sequenced in a study of blood T cell repertoires in COVID-19. Only in-frame clones appear in the TCRdb table, and some are missing; sequencing was by immunoSEQ multiplex PCR. This table has over 130,000 clones, 88% appearing once. The sample consisted of peripheral blood. The receptors shown here come from a human donor with COVID-19, enrolled during active disease. The donor label of this sample is uncertain.

The chain is built from TRBV6-5 and TRBJ1-1; possible D gene TRBD1, 5 bases. Germline-derived CDR1 and CDR2 are MNHEY and SVGAGI. This CDR3 has 15 amino acids. V lost 4 bases and J 2 bases, leaving 14 bases between the germline ends. CDR3 loop: CASSFLGGLNTEAFF. The CDR3 DNA reads as TGTGCCAGCAGTTTTCTTGGGGGACTAAACACTGAAGCTTTCTTT.

The CDR3 spells CAISESGSSGNTIYF. The CDR3 DNA reads TGTGCCATCAGTGAGTCGGGGAGCTCTGGAAACACCATATATTTT. The V gene is TRBV10-3, the J gene TRBJ1-3; D gene uncertain. Trimming pared 0 bases from V and 0 bases from J, leaving 6 bases between. The V gene's germline CDR1 is ENHRY and CDR2 SYGVKD. This CDR3 region has 15 residues.

The gene calls are TRBV6-6 and TRBJ1-2, with 11 positions matching TRBD1. V gave up 8 bases and J gave up 4 bases; unmatched junction bases: 3. Germline CDR1 and CDR2: MNHNY and SVGAGI (reference sequence). The CDR3 contains 13 residues. The CDR3: CASWGTGGYGYTF. DNA for the CDR3: TGTGCCAGCTGGGGGACAGGGGGCTATGGCTACACCTTC.

This clone was detected a few times. The rearrangement joins TRBV5-5 to TRBJ2-1, with TRBD2 identical over 12 bases. This CDR3 spans 14 amino acids. Germline assignment: CDR1 SGHKS and CDR2 YYEKEE (reference sequence). V was clipped by 0 bases and J by 15 bases; unmatched bases: 7. Written as DNA, the CDR3 is TGTGCCAGCAGCTTGGGCTGGACTAGCGGGGAGGGGTTCTTC. This encodes CASSLGWTSGEGFF.

The chain carries TRBV29-1 and TRBJ1-1; D is ambiguous. CDR3 length: 13 residues. From germline, CDR1 is SQVTM and CDR2 ANQGSEA. V lost 2 bases to trimming and J lost 1 base, with 8 bases between them. CDR3 residues: CSVERSANTEAFF. The CDR3 DNA reads TGCAGCGTTGAACGGAGTGCGAACACTGAAGCTTTCTTT.

The J gene is TRBJ1-2, the V gene TRBV6-5; TRBD1 is a possible D gene (5 bases). The CDR3 has 14 residues. V lost 1 base, J lost 4 bases, and 10 bases lay in between. Germline CDR1 reads MNHEY; CDR2 reads SVGAGI. The CDR3 sequence: CASSYFNQGYGYTF. CDR3 nucleotide sequence: TGTGCCAGCAGTTACTTTAACCAGGGCTATGGCTACACCTTC.

This sequence joins TRBV28 and TRBJ1-6, with no clear D. This CDR3 has 16 residues. Trimming shortened V by 6 bases and J by 0 bases, and 12 bases separated the two germline ends. The V gene's germline CDR1 is MDHEN and CDR2 SYDVKM. Here the CDR3 reads CASREREASYNSPLHF. CDR3 nucleotides: TGTGCCAGCAGGGAGAGGGAGGCCTCCTATAATTCACCCCTCCACTTT.

The rearrangement uses TRBV5-1 and TRBJ2-6; D perhaps matches TRBD2 (6 bases). CDR1 SGHRS and CDR2 YFSETQ come from the germline V gene. The ends were cut back, 4 bases at V and 4 bases at J, with 12 bases in the middle. This CDR3 is built from 15 residues. CDR3 sequence: CASSNRGAGANVLTF. CDR3 coding DNA: TGCGCCAGCAGCAACCGCGGGGCAGGGGCCAACGTCCTGACTTTC.

The chain uses TRBV6-2 or TRBV6-3 and TRBJ2-2; TRBD1 might be the D (5 bases). Germline V gives CDR1 MNHEY, CDR2 SVGEGT. The germline V and J ends were trimmed by 2 bases and 1 base, with 5 bases remaining between them. The CDR3 extends over 14 amino acids. The CDR3 region is CASSYTGNTGELFF. DNA for the CDR3: TGTGCCAGCAGTTACACAGGGAACACCGGGGAGCTGTTTTTT.

The CDR3 here is CATREGLDSYNEQFF. In DNA, the CDR3 is TGTGCCACCAGAGAGGGACTGGACTCCTACAATGAGCAGTTCTTC. The chain recombines TRBV4-2 with TRBJ2-1; D perhaps matches TRBD2 (6 bases). Looked up from germline, CDR1 is LGHNA and CDR2 is YNFKEQ. The CDR3 consists of 15 residues. The V end lost 10 bases, the J end lost 0 bases, and 16 bases lay between the germline ends.

The chain couples TRBV6-5 to TRBJ1-2; 7 positions match TRBD1. The CDR3 runs to 16 residues. J was trimmed by 8 bases and V by 1 base; bases with no gene match: 13. CDR1 is MNHEY, CDR2 SVGAGI, per germline. In DNA, the CDR3 is TGTGCCAGCAGTTACTATAGGACAGGATTGGTCACGGGCTACACCTTC. This codes for CASSYYRTGLVTGYTF.

The chain links TRBV7-9 to TRBJ1-1, with D perhaps matching TRBD1 (6 bases). Per the germline V gene, CDR1 is SEHNR and CDR2 is FQNEAQ (reference sequence). The CDR3 is 14 amino acids. The germline V and J ends were trimmed by 5 bases and 2 bases, with 12 bases remaining between them. The CDR3 DNA is TGTGCCAGCAGCACGGGACATCTAAACACTGAAGCTTTCTTT. It codes for CASSTGHLNTEAFF.

The chain has TRBV7-9 and TRBJ1-1; 8 nucleotides align to TRBD1. V shed 5 bases, J shed 10 bases, and the junction held 15 bases outside the gene matches. This CDR3 is built from 15 residues. Germline V gene data show CDR1 as SEHNR and CDR2 as FQNEAQ (reference sequence). The CDR3 protein is CASSLVGTGGFGAFF. The CDR3 coding sequence is TGTGCCAGCAGCCTCGTCGGGACAGGAGGCTTCGGAGCTTTCTTT.

This clone was counted between two and nine times. This sequence joins TRBV2 and TRBJ2-5; 10 nucleotides line up with TRBD1. Per the germline V gene, CDR1 is SNHLY and CDR2 is FYNNEI. With V trimmed by 8 bases and J by 4 bases, 10 bases remained unmatched. CDR3 length: 15 amino acids. The CDR3 region is CASPPGTGEGETQYF. The CDR3 DNA is TGTGCCAGCCCTCCTGGGACAGGGGAGGGAGAGACCCAGTACTTC.

For the CDR3, the DNA is TGTGCCAGCAGCTTGGGACAGGGGGCGGTGAACACTGAAGCTTTCTTT. Its protein is CASSLGQGAVNTEAFF. The rearrangement links TRBV5-4 to TRBJ1-1, with 10 bases fitting TRBD1. The CDR3 has 16 amino acids. Per the germline V gene, CDR1 is SGHNT and CDR2 is YYREEE (reference sequence). J was trimmed by 0 bases and V by 0 bases; bases with no gene match: 2.

The rearrangement joins TRBV3-1 (or the pseudogene TRBV3-2) to TRBJ1-2; TRBD1 agrees at 7 bases. CDR1 and CDR2 from the germline V gene are LGHDT and YNNKEL (reference sequence). This CDR3 is 16 amino acids long. With V trimmed by 6 bases and J by 1 base, 11 bases remained unmatched. CDR3 DNA: TGTGCCAGCAGTCCCGGACAGGTGATAGATAACTATGGCTACACCTTC. Residues: CASSPGQVIDNYGYTF.

This chain uses TRBV5-1 with TRBJ2-7; 9 bases are shared with TRBD1. Per the germline V gene, CDR1 is SGHRS and CDR2 is YFSETQ. Germline trimming cut 4 bases from V and 5 bases from J; bases unmatched to any gene: 10. There are 15 residues in the CDR3. CDR3 region: CASSPGDRAVNEQYF. The CDR3 nucleotides read TGCGCCAGCAGCCCGGGGGACAGGGCGGTCAACGAGCAGTACTTC.

The chain combines TRBV27 with TRBJ1-6, with TRBD1 matching 9 bases. The CDR3 loop spans 16 amino acids. Per germline, CDR1 MNHEY and CDR2 SMNVEV (reference sequence). Losses at the gene ends were 5 bases for V and 5 bases for J; bases not matched to a gene: 7. The CDR3 DNA sequence: TGTGCCAGCAGTCCGCGGACAGGGGTAAATAATTCACCCCTCCACTTT. Amino acid sequence: CASSPRTGVNNSPLHF.

The chain combines TRBV2 with TRBJ2-2; perhaps TRBD1 as D (5 bases). CDR1 and CDR2 (germline): SNHLY, FYNNEI. CDR3 length: 17 amino acids. The ends were cut back, 7 bases at V and 4 bases at J, with 22 bases in the middle. In DNA, the CDR3 is TGTGCCAGCATCCCTAACCCTTCGCAGGGATCCACCGGGGAGCTGTTTTTT. As protein: CASIPNPSQGSTGELFF.

The V call is TRBV11-1, the J call TRBJ2-2, with unresolved D. CDR3 length equals 16 residues. V was cut by 1 base and J by 2 bases, with 11 bases left in between. CDR1 and CDR2 from the germline V gene are SGHAT and FQDESV (reference sequence). The CDR3 protein is CASSLGGYLNTGELFF. The CDR3 DNA reads TGTGCCAGCAGCTTAGGCGGCTATCTAAACACCGGGGAGCTGTTTTTT. Looking up the rest from reference TRBV11-1 and TRBJ2-2 gives the full variable domain: EAEVAQSPRYKITEKSQAVAFWCDPISGHATLYWYRQILGQGPELLVQFQDESVVDDSQLPKDRFSAERLKGVDSTLKIQPAELGDSAMYLCASSLGGYLNTGELFFGEGSRLTVL.

The CDR3 region has the DNA TGTGCCACCAGTGATTTGAGAGGGGGCGAAAAAAAAGATACGCAGTATTTT. Its translation is CATSDLRGGEKKDTQYF. The rearrangement joins TRBV24-1 to TRBJ2-3, with 7 positions matching TRBD1. CDR1 and CDR2 (germline): KGHDR, SFDVKD. V lost 0 bases and J lost 5; bases outside the gene matches: 10. CDR3 length: 17 residues.

J is TRBJ1-6 and V is TRBV2; possibly TRBD1 for D (5 bases). The V end lost 7 bases, the J end lost 7 bases, and 17 bases lay between the germline ends. This CDR3 is built from 15 residues. From germline, CDR1 is SNHLY and CDR2 FYNNEI. As DNA, the CDR3 is TGTGCCAGCACTTACCAGGGCATAGGGAATTCACCCCTCCACTTT. Protein product: CASTYQGIGNSPLHF. Supplemented by reference TRBV2 and TRBJ1-6, the full variable domain reads EPEVTQTPSHQVTQMGQEVILRCVPISNHLYFYWYRQILGQKVEFLVSFYNNEISEKSEIFDDQFSVERPDGSNFTLKIRSTKLEDSAMYFCASTYQGIGNSPLHFGNGTRLTVT.

This clone is a singleton in its sample. The chain employs TRBV19 and TRBJ1-2; D unresolved. V lost 3 bases, J lost 2 bases, and 22 bases lay in between. The germline CDR1 and CDR2 sequences are LNHDA and SQIVND (reference sequence). The CDR3 has 18 residues. The CDR3 loop reads CASSMSAAFRLQNYGYTF. The DNA for the CDR3 is TGTGCCAGTAGTATGAGCGCGGCTTTTCGATTACAAAACTATGGCTACACCTTC.

The chain is built from TRBV27 and TRBJ2-1; 7 bases align to TRBD2. The CDR3 loop spans 15 amino acids. The germline gives CDR1 MNHEY, CDR2 SMNVEV (reference sequence). Losses at the gene ends were 1 base for V and 8 bases for J; bases not matched to a gene: 8. The chain's CDR3 is CASSLLAGVGDEQFF. The CDR3 region has the DNA TGTGCCAGCAGTTTATTGGCGGGAGTGGGCGATGAGCAGTTCTTC.